This TCR beta chain emerged from a study of T-cell memory formation after mild COVID-19. TCRdb re-analysed the 5' RACE reads in MiXCR, keeping a single row per CDR3 protein. The data contain some 250,000 distinct CDR3 sequences, 9.4% of them singletons. Germline CDR1 LGHNA, CDR2 YNFKEQ. This CDR3 spans 16 amino acids. Trimming pared 2 bases from V and 0 bases from J, leaving 11 bases between. Sequencing was done on a sample of PBMCs or a T cell subset sorted from them (not recorded which). The chain has TRBV4-2 and TRBJ1-5; no reliable D call. This sequence was found in a man between 18 and 35 years old who had mild COVID-19 (a few samples of this study predate the infection). Cell type and time point are not known. Here the CDR3 reads CASSQLSGYSNQPQHF. CDR3 nucleotide sequence: TGTGCCAGCAGCCAACTTTCAGGTTATAGCAATCAGCCCCAGCATTTT.